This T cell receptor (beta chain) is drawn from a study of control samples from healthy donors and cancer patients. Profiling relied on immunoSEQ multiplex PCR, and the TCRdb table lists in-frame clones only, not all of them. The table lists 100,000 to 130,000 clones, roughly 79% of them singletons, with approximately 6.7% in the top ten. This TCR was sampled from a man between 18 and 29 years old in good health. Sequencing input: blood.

The DNA for the CDR3 is TGTGCCTGGAGTGTACTCAGTCGCGCTGAAGCTTTCTTT. Translating it yields CAWSVLSRAEAFF. The chain employs TRBV30 and TRBJ1-1; D not certain. CDR1 and CDR2 from the germline V gene are GTSNPN and SVGIG (reference sequence). The CDR3 runs to 13 residues. Trimming took 0 bases from V and 6 from J, leaving 11 bases between them.